The T cell receptor beta chain under discussion was sequenced for a study of T cell clusters in autoimmune cytopenias. Study overall: Per sample, median TRB depth was approximately 52,000 reads, yielding a median about 2,000 distinct clonotypes.

General study findings and limits: Clustering suggested that physiological T cell clusters were missing in primary autoimmune cytopenia patients.

One tube held mixed TRB-A and TRB-B primer pools for touch-down PCR. TCRdb re-called the multiplex PCR reads; one entry per CDR3 protein, DNA not given. The specimen's table records over 1,400 distinct CDR3 sequences. Frequency places this clonotype as large. Its antigen is currently unknown. Germline lookup yields CDR1 SGHDT and CDR2 YYEEEE. The CDR3 has 14 residues. TRB was amplified from 250 ng of peripheral blood genomic DNA per sample. Separately, the same data were catalogued under a study of T cell repertoires in aging, cancer and after chemotherapy. That publication notes: Around 10 million TCR reads were in the whole dataset.

Material: peripheral blood. This sequence originates from a human donor in good health. The genes are TRBV5-6 and TRBJ1-2. CDR3 sequence: CASSLGAETYGYTF.